This T cell receptor beta chain is from a study of blood T cell repertoires in COVID-19. Germline loops: CDR1 SGHNT, CDR2 YYREEE (reference sequence). Trimming at V came to 9 bases and at J to 5 bases, leaving 11 bases not matched to a gene. This CDR3 is built from 15 residues. The method was immunoSEQ multiplex PCR; TCRdb's version includes in-frame clones alone and lacks a portion of them. The sample shows approximately 60,000 clones, approximately 79% of them seen only once. The TCR comes from a man between 60 and 75 years old with acute or convalescent COVID-19. V usage is TRBV5-4 and J usage is TRBJ1-2; 12 bases align to TRBD1. Material: peripheral blood. The CDR3 sequence is CATAPGQGAHYGYTF. The CDR3 bases are TGTGCCACCGCACCGGGACAGGGGGCGCATTATGGCTACACCTTC.